The subject of this entry is one TCR beta chain. Its antigen is unidentified. This sample is drawn from a study of cytomegalovirus exposure and HLA in healthy donors. Study information: Unique TCRs from HLA-typed donors, 70 million to 100 million of them, were held in an early data release. General observations from the study: There were reportedly fewer N-insertions in an Asian-associated ancestry cluster than the roughly 610-donor mean, in a later analysis. A later analysis found most CMV-associated TCR beta chains apparently HLA-restricted.

This PCR relied on a set of 60 Vbeta primers and 13 Jbeta primers. Profiled with immunoSEQ multiplex PCR; TCRdb holds only in-frame clones, not every one. The sample lists 45,000 to 60,000 clones, 72% seen once, with roughly 9.2% in the top ten. Donors had nominal health at sampling but likely had unrecorded immune exposures. What was sequenced was PBMCs. The sequence was obtained from a woman in her forties or fifties in good health and CMV-seronegative.

CDR3 DNA: TGTGCCAGCAGCTTAGAAGGTAGCGGGAGCTACAATGAGCAGTTCTTC. It encodes CASSLEGSGSYNEQFF. The V and J genes are TRBV11-3 and TRBJ2-1, with 9 bases aligning to TRBD2. With V trimmed by 0 bases and J by 3 bases, 3 bases remained unmatched. The CDR3 covers 16 residues. The germline V gene has CDR1 SGHNT and CDR2 YENEEA.